Listed below are T cell receptor beta chains from one sample, sequenced in a study of blood T cell repertoires in COVID-19. TCRdb's copy holds only in-frame clones and misses some; the assay was immunoSEQ multiplex PCR. The sample includes some 150,000 clones, 75% to 90% seen only once; the top ten take 3.5% to 5%. Sequenced material: peripheral blood. The receptors derive from a woman aged 55 to 70 with active or convalescent COVID-19. Both conserved end residues are trimmed from each CDR3. Each record gives: J gene, V gene, CDR3 protein.

j_gene: TRBJ1-1; v_gene: TRBV4-1; CDR3aa: ASSHFRGQDTEAF
j_gene: TRBJ1-4; v_gene: TRBV25-1; CDR3aa: ASILNEKLF
j_gene: TRBJ2-2; v_gene: TRBV6-5; CDR3aa: ASSYSGLEVTGELF
j_gene: TRBJ1-2; v_gene: TRBV6-5; CDR3aa: ASRSGASYGYT
j_gene: TRBJ1-2; v_gene: TRBV6-5; CDR3aa: ASTDRGPANYGYT
j_gene: TRBJ1-4; v_gene: TRBV4-3; CDR3aa: ASSLQGDRSEKLF
j_gene: TRBJ1-5; v_gene: TRBV4-3; CDR3aa: ASSQAGNQPQH
j_gene: TRBJ2-1; v_gene: TRBV6-4; CDR3aa: ASSVLLFNEQF
j_gene: TRBJ2-7; v_gene: TRBV29-1; CDR3aa: SVGLSGYEQY
j_gene: TRBJ1-1; v_gene: TRBV2; CDR3aa: ASRPDYLTF
j_gene: TRBJ1-3; v_gene: TRBV29-1; CDR3aa: SVVAKGLAGNTIY
j_gene: TRBJ2-2; v_gene: TRBV11-2; CDR3aa: ASSLDQGLAGELF
j_gene: TRBJ1-3; v_gene: TRBV7-2; CDR3aa: ASTIQGSSGNTIY
j_gene: TRBJ2-7; v_gene: TRBV6-6; CDR3aa: ASSTSYEQY
j_gene: TRBJ2-7; v_gene: TRBV24-1; CDR3aa: ATSEPGQGHRTDTSYEQY
j_gene: TRBJ1-5; v_gene: TRBV5-1; CDR3aa: ASSLAPGQINQPQH
j_gene: TRBJ2-5; v_gene: TRBV12-3/TRBV12-4; CDR3aa: ASRSSGGETQY
j_gene: TRBJ2-7; v_gene: TRBV7-2; CDR3aa: ASGLRVPEQY
j_gene: TRBJ2-5; v_gene: TRBV5-6; CDR3aa: ASSWTLGTQETQY
j_gene: TRBJ1-3; v_gene: TRBV6-5; CDR3aa: ASSWGQGGNTIY
j_gene: TRBJ2-1; v_gene: TRBV5-1; CDR3aa: ACGLRQGGYNEQF
j_gene: TRBJ1-1; v_gene: TRBV10-3; CDR3aa: AISELTGRNTEAF
j_gene: TRBJ1-2; v_gene: TRBV5-1; CDR3aa: ASSSTGANYGYT
j_gene: TRBJ2-1; v_gene: TRBV12-5; CDR3aa: ASGLTGTANEQF
j_gene: TRBJ2-4; v_gene: TRBV5-1; CDR3aa: ASSLGGTRSVDIQY
j_gene: TRBJ1-1; v_gene: TRBV16; CDR3aa: ASSQNRGKNTEAF
j_gene: TRBJ1-1; v_gene: TRBV18; CDR3aa: ASSAGQVPLEAF
j_gene: TRBJ1-3; v_gene: TRBV28; CDR3aa: ASTTFQGRTIY
j_gene: TRBJ1-5; v_gene: TRBV11-2; CDR3aa: ASSSGTGRYSNQPQH
j_gene: TRBJ1-3; v_gene: TRBV2; CDR3aa: ASFGQGPGNTIY
j_gene: TRBJ1-2; v_gene: TRBV19; CDR3aa: ASSWARDREDGYT
j_gene: TRBJ2-2; v_gene: TRBV6-6; CDR3aa: ASVRAGRTGELF
j_gene: TRBJ2-7; v_gene: TRBV30; CDR3aa: AWSPGILGNYEQY
j_gene: TRBJ1-5; v_gene: TRBV6-1; CDR3aa: ASRLVTGGNQPQH
j_gene: TRBJ2-3; v_gene: TRBV11-2; CDR3aa: ASSLAMLAGPDTQY
j_gene: TRBJ2-1; v_gene: TRBV11-3; CDR3aa: ASSPRGTGERNEQF
j_gene: TRBJ1-6; v_gene: TRBV6-2/TRBV6-3; CDR3aa: ASSWAGASPLH
j_gene: TRBJ1-4; v_gene: TRBV4-3; CDR3aa: ASSQETENEKLF
j_gene: TRBJ2-4; v_gene: TRBV12-5; CDR3aa: ASGSGTTQNIQY
j_gene: TRBJ2-7; v_gene: TRBV30; CDR3aa: AWTLGPRQGEQY
j_gene: TRBJ1-1; v_gene: TRBV13; CDR3aa: ASSLITEAF
j_gene: TRBJ2-5; v_gene: TRBV2; CDR3aa: ASSEAQIGTQY
j_gene: TRBJ2-3; v_gene: TRBV18; CDR3aa: ASSPPGTLTDTQY
j_gene: TRBJ1-6; v_gene: TRBV2; CDR3aa: ASSENSQGTGSPLH
j_gene: TRBJ1-4; v_gene: TRBV14; CDR3aa: ASSRRGPVQLNEKLF